A selection of T cell receptor beta chains follows, all from one sample in a study of T cell clones after liver transplantation. Method: immunoSEQ multiplex PCR; TCRdb's copy keeps in-frame clones and lacks some. The data contain about 80,000 clones, roughly 85% of them singletons. The material was CD4+ T cells from blood, obtained about 46 months after liver transplant. Receptor source: a human patient who received a liver transplant. Some T cells may possibly be graft donor cells. Each CDR3 is given with its conserved first and last residue. Fields, in order: clone size, V gene, J gene, D gene, CDR3 protein, CDR3 DNA. D genes are given only for firm matches. Expanded clones are given a class, and other clones once, few, many or no size at all.

.,TRBV27,TRBJ1-1,.,CASTSGPRREAFF,TGTGCCAGCACTAGCGGCCCTAGGAGGGAGGCTTTCTTT
.,TRBV6-1,TRBJ1-5,.,CASCPFFSNQPQHF,TGTGCCTCTTGCCCGTTCTTTAGCAATCAGCCCCAGCATTTT
.,TRBV19,TRBJ2-2,TRBD1,CASVSDRGLTGELFF,TGTGCCAGTGTCTCGGACAGGGGGCTAACCGGGGAGCTGTTTTTT
few,TRBV2,TRBJ2-5,.,CARGAGKTQYF,TGTGCCCGAGGGGCAGGGAAGACCCAGTACTTC
.,TRBV6-6,TRBJ1-2,.,CASSYKGAGVSYGYTF,TGTGCCAGCAGTTACAAAGGGGCGGGGGTTAGCTATGGCTACACCTTC
.,TRBV11-1,TRBJ1-1,.,CASSFGQNTEAFF,TGTGCCAGCAGCTTTGGACAAAACACTGAAGCTTTCTTT
.,TRBV7-9,TRBJ2-1,TRBD2,CASSLPPRLAGGGNEQFF,TGTGCCAGCAGCTTACCCCCCCGACTAGCGGGAGGGGGGAATGAGCAGTTCTTC
once,TRBV11-2,TRBJ2-3,TRBD1,CASSSHRGFLTDTQYF,TGTGCCAGCAGCTCCCACAGGGGGTTCTTGACAGATACGCAGTATTTT
.,TRBV28,TRBJ2-2,.,CASSLFYRDGKTGELFF,TGTGCCAGCAGTTTATTTTACCGGGACGGAAAGACCGGGGAGCTGTTTTTT
.,TRBV25-1,TRBJ2-7,.,CASSENRKQYF,TGTGCCAGCAGTGAAAACAGAAAGCAGTACTTC
.,TRBV2,TRBJ2-7,.,CASSESGTPSKYF,TGTGCCAGCAGTGAATCAGGCACACCGTCCAAGTACTTC
.,TRBV5-1,TRBJ2-3,.,CASYRGGLTDTQYF,TGCGCCAGCTACCGGGGCGGCCTCACAGATACGCAGTATTTT
.,TRBV2,TRBJ2-5,.,CASSERSSQETQYF,TGTGCCAGCAGTGAAAGGTCTAGTCAGGAGACCCAGTACTTC
.,TRBV28,TRBJ2-2,TRBD2,CASTPLGLAGWMGTGELFF,TGTGCCAGCACCCCTTTGGGACTAGCGGGTTGGATGGGCACCGGGGAGCTGTTTTTT
.,TRBV7-8,TRBJ1-1,.,CASSLPSGLGAFF,TGTGCCAGCAGCTTACCCTCAGGCTTAGGAGCTTTCTTT
.,TRBV18,TRBJ2-1,TRBD2,CASSLQRSGGGEQFF,TGTGCCAGCTCGCTCCAGCGGTCCGGGGGGGGTGAGCAGTTCTTC
once,TRBV5-6,TRBJ2-7,TRBD2,CASSLRASGRSYEQYF,TGTGCCAGCAGCTTGAGGGCTAGCGGTCGCTCCTACGAGCAGTACTTC
.,TRBV28,TRBJ1-5,.,CASSLFGVTANQPQHF,TGTGCCAGCAGTTTATTCGGGGTGACCGCGAATCAGCCCCAGCATTTT
.,TRBV6-5,TRBJ1-4,TRBD1,CASSRDSRGEEKLFF,TGTGCCAGCAGCAGGGACAGTCGGGGAGAGGAAAAACTGTTTTTT
.,TRBV7-9,TRBJ2-2,TRBD1,CASSTRAGTANTGELFF,TGTGCCAGCAGCACGAGAGCCGGGACAGCGAACACCGGGGAGCTGTTTTTT
once,TRBV11-2,TRBJ1-3,.,CASSLDGSGNTIYF,TGTGCCAGCAGCTTAGACGGGTCTGGAAACACCATATATTTT
once,TRBV18,TRBJ2-1,.,CASSPALTGFYEQFF,TGTGCCAGCTCACCGGCCCTGACAGGCTTCTATGAGCAGTTCTTC
.,TRBV5-4,TRBJ2-4,.,CASSLGPDTIQYF,TGTGCCAGCAGCTTGGGTCCAGATACCATTCAGTACTTC
.,TRBV15,TRBJ2-3,TRBD1,CATRRQGSTDTQYF,TGTGCCACCAGGCGACAGGGAAGCACAGATACGCAGTATTTT
few,TRBV28,TRBJ1-1,.,CASSFSAARRTEAFF,TGTGCCAGCAGTTTTTCCGCCGCCAGGAGAACTGAAGCTTTCTTT
few,TRBV28,TRBJ2-5,TRBD1,CASSYYPGQGQETQYF,TGTGCCAGCAGTTACTATCCGGGACAGGGACAAGAGACCCAGTACTTC